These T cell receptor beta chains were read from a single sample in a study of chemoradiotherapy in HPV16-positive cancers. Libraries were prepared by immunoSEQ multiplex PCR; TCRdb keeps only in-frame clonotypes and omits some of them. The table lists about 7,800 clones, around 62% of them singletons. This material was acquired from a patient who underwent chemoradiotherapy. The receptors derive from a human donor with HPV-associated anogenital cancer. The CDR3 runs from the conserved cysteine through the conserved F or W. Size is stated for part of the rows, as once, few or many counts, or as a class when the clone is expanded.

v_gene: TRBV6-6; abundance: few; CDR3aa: CASREGSGDTDTQYF
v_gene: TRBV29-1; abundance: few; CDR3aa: CSVAPYTEAFF
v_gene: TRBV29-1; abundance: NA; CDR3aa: CSVGGWGLVGTEAFF
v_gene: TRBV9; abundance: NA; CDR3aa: CASSPREGVPEKLFF
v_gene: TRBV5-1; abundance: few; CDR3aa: CASSLPGHGAWETQYF
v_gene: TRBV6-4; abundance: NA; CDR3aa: CASSVGQSLTDTQYF
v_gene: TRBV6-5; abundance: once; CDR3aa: CASMSKGRNTEAFF
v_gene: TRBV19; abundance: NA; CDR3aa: CASKVSVNTEAFF
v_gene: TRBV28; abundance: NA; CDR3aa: CASGGGTQGRAEAFF
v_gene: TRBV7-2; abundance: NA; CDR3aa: CASSDDRPNTEAFF
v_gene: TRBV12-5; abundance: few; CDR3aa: CASGQSGEYQPQHF
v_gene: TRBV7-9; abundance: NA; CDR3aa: CASSLVGGRPTF
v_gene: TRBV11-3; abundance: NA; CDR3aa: CASTETGTLNTEAFF
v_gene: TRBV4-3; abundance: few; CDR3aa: CASSQGRQGYEQYF
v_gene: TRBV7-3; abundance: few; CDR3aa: CASSIRHNEQFF
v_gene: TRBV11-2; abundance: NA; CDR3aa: CASSLEGGVAGANVLTF
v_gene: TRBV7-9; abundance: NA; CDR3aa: CASSGGTDTQYF
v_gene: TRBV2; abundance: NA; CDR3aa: CASSENKKETQYF
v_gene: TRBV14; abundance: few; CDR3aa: CASSPASGRIHTQYF
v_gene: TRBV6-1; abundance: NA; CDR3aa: CASSDWGTSDAEQYF
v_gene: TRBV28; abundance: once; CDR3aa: CASKDNNSPLHF
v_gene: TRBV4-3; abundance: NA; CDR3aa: CASSQRGADTQYF
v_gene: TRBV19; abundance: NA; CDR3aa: CASSTRGPEAFF
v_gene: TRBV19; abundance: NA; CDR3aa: CASSPLPGLAGGLPDTQYF
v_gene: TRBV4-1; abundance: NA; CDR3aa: CASSQDQEGRYGYTF
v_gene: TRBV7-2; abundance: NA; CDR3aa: CASSRDRLEETQYF
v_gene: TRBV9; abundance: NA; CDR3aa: CASSLTSGTAIDGYTF
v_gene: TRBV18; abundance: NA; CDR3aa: CASSPLGGTSKETQYF
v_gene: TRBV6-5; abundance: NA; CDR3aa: CATSIGWSGVDFF
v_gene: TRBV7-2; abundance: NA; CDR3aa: CASSLGTTQETQYF
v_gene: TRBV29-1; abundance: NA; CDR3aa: CSVGAGRPWLGGYTF
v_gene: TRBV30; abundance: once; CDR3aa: CAWRLSNAKNTEAFF
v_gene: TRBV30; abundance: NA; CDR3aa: CAWGWMSGKETQYF
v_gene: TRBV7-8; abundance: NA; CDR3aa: CASRSGGQGSTGELFF
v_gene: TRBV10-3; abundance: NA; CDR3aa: CAISKAGTVNTEAFF
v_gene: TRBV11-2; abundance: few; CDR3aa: CASSPSVSLSQPQHF
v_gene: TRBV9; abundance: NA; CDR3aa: CASRGPGVPPGELFF
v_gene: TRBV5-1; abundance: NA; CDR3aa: CASSLGTSHGADTQYF
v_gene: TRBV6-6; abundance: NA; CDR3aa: CACLRGGGNTIYF
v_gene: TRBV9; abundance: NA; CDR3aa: CASSVDSSGSSTYNEQFF
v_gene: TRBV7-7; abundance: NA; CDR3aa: CASSQTGLGETQYF
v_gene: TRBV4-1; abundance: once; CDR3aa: CASSQDRGVGNTIYF
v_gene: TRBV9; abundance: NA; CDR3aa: CASSIYGTEGSPLHF
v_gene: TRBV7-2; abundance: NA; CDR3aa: CASSPLGDTQYF
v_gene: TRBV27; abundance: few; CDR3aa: CASSPTTGGVDQPQHF
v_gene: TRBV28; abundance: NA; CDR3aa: CASSLVQGYEQYF
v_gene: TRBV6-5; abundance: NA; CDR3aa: CASSYSTGGRRWGYTF
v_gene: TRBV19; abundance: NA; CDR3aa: CASSTPAGTFGAFF
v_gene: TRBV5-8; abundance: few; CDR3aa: CASSLAAGAGRQPQHF
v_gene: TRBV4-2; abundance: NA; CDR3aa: CASSQAGGQLVYGYTF
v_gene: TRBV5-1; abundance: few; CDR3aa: CASSLMGNSNQPQHF
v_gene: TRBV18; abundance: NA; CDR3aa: CASSPLGQGGREKLFF
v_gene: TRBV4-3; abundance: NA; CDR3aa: CASSLPGVSGYTF
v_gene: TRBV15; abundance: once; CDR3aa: CATSRDLGGNEKLFF
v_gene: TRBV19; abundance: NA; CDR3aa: CASNGDRVAGANVLTF
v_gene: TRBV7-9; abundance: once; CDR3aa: CASSSRTAGDTGELFF
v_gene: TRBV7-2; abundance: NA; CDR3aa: CASSQDQGASGNTIYF